The rows below give T cell receptor beta chains drawn from one sample of a study of response to subunit inactivated influenza vaccine. TCRdb itself ran the RT-PCR reads through MiXCR, one entry per CDR3 protein. The sample has some 200,000 distinct CDR3 sequences, approximately 12% seen once. These data were likewise used in another study, on T cells expressing NK-cell markers.

The sequencing used CD8+ T cells sorted from PBMCs, collected less than 13 days after vaccination. The origin of the receptors is a man aged 45-60 years who received an inactivated influenza vaccine. Each CDR3 is given with its conserved first and last residue. D genes are given only for firm matches. The size of a clone is reported for some rows only, either as once, few or many, or as a class for expanded clones.

cdr3_nt cdr3_aa v_call d_call clone_size j_call
TGCGCCAGCAGCCAAACTTACCCCTCTGGAAACACCATATATTTT CASSQTYPSGNTIYF TRBV4-1 . . TRBJ1-3
TGTGCCAGCAGTTCGGGGAGGGACTATGGCTACACCTTC CASSSGRDYGYTF TRBV12-3/TRBV12-4 . few TRBJ1-2
TGTGCCAGCAGTTCAGACGGGGACAGGGGGGGGACCCAGTACTTC CASSSDGDRGGTQYF TRBV28 TRBD1 medium-sized TRBJ2-5
TGCAGCGCCCTTTTGAACTATAATGAAAAACTGTTTTTT CSALLNYNEKLFF TRBV29-1 . few TRBJ1-4
TGCGCCAGCAGCTTGAGCGGGTTATGGACCTACGAGCAGTACTTC CASSLSGLWTYEQYF TRBV5-1 . many TRBJ2-7
TGTGCTAGTGGGCTTAGCGGGGGAGAGCAGTTCTTC CASGLSGGEQFF TRBV12-5 TRBD2 . TRBJ2-1
TGTGCCAGCAGCTTAGCACCGTCTACTGAAGCTTTCTTT CASSLAPSTEAFF TRBV11-1 . few TRBJ1-1
TGTGCCAGCAGCTTAGTTGGGGGTCCTAGCACAGATACGCAGTATTTT CASSLVGGPSTDTQYF TRBV7-8 . few TRBJ2-3
TGTGCCAGCAGTTACCGGCAGGGTAGCACTGAAGCTTTCTTT CASSYRQGSTEAFF TRBV6-5 . . TRBJ1-1
TGTGCCAGCAGCCCAACGCCCCAGGGGGTGAACACCGGGGAGCTGTTTTTT CASSPTPQGVNTGELFF TRBV3-1 TRBD1 few TRBJ2-2
TGTGCCAGCAGTTACTCAGGGTACAGCAATCAGCCCCAGCATTTT CASSYSGYSNQPQHF TRBV6-5 . . TRBJ1-5
TGTGCCAGCAAAGACTCAGATTCCTACGAGCAGTACTTC CASKDSDSYEQYF TRBV27 . . TRBJ2-7
TGCAGTGCAACCGACAGCCCTTATAGCAATCAGCCCCAGCATTTT CSATDSPYSNQPQHF TRBV20-1 . few TRBJ1-5
TGTGCCAGCAGTCCGGACTGGAACAATGAGCAGTTCTTC CASSPDWNNEQFF TRBV4-2 . few TRBJ2-1
TGTGCCAGCAGTTACTCGACAAGAGGAGGGAACACCGGGGAGCTGTTTTTT CASSYSTRGGNTGELFF TRBV6-2/TRBV6-3 . . TRBJ2-2